This paragraph covers one T cell receptor beta chain sequence. Its specificity is not known. This CDR3 comprises 13 residues. Per the germline V gene, CDR1 is SGDLS and CDR2 is YYNGEE. V was shortened by 0 bases and J by 10 bases, with 11 bases between the two germline ends. This sample stems from a study of cytomegalovirus exposure and HLA in healthy donors. Study outcomes and limitations: As was reported, the classifier diagnosed cytomegalovirus status with high specificity and sensitivity. The study put 150 or so TCR beta chains on its list as cytomegalovirus-associated. Rare sequences made up most TCRs, while some public TCRs were found in many donors.

Libraries were prepared by immunoSEQ multiplex PCR; TCRdb keeps only in-frame clonotypes and omits some of them. In the table there are roughly 310,000 clones, roughly 86% of which are singletons. The specimen was PBMCs. This chain connects TRBV9 to TRBJ2-1, with D unresolved. The clonotype comes from a man between 25 and 39 years old in good health and CMV-seronegative. The CDR3 DNA reads TGTGCCAGCAGCGTAGGACCCCTAGGAGAGCAGTTCTTC. Protein: CASSVGPLGEQFF.